Listed below are T cell receptor beta chains from one sample, sequenced in a study of cytomegalovirus exposure and HLA in healthy donors. The data were produced by immunoSEQ multiplex PCR, yet TCRdb's version contains in-frame clones alone and is incomplete. The data show 95,000 to 150,000 clones, 89% seen once. Sequenced sample: PBMCs. Receptor source: a woman under 30 in good health and CMV-seronegative. The CDR3 runs from the conserved cysteine through the conserved F or W. D genes are given only for firm matches. Size is stated for part of the rows, as once, few or many counts, or as a class when the clone is expanded.

clone size	V gene	D gene	J gene	CDR3 protein	CDR3 DNA
few	TRBV6-1	TRBD1	TRBJ1-2	CASSHGTGRDTF	TGTGCCAGCAGTCACGGGACAGGGAGGGACACCTTC
.	TRBV18	TRBD2	TRBJ2-7	CASSPPFLSGNYEQYF	TGTGCCAGCTCACCACCCTTTTTGAGCGGGAACTACGAGCAGTACTTC
.	TRBV5-1	.	TRBJ2-2	CASSLMGYETTGELFF	TGCGCCAGCAGCTTGATGGGCTACGAGACCACCGGGGAGCTGTTTTTT
once	TRBV18	.	TRBJ2-7	CASSPPLVGEQYF	TGTGCCAGCTCACCACCCCTAGTCGGCGAGCAGTACTTC
.	TRBV29-1	TRBD1	TRBJ2-1	CSVEGGRTGLTLTLF	TGCAGCGTTGAAGGAGGAAGGACAGGGCTTACACTGACGCTCTTC
.	TRBV27	TRBD2	TRBJ2-7	CASSLAASGRYEQYF	TGTGCCAGCAGTTTGGCGGCTAGCGGGCGATACGAGCAGTACTTC
.	TRBV6-6	.	TRBJ1-5	CASSSQGRSNQPQHF	TGTGCCAGCAGTTCACAGGGCAGAAGCAATCAGCCCCAGCATTTT
.	TRBV2	.	TRBJ2-3	CAGWTAGEYTQYF	TGTGCCGGTTGGACTGCCGGGGAGTATACGCAGTATTTT
.	TRBV19	.	TRBJ2-2	CASSIPPGQNTGELFF	TGTGCCAGTAGTATTCCGCCGGGACAGAACACCGGGGAGCTGTTTTTT
.	TRBV27	TRBD1	TRBJ1-4	CASRRQGGQNEKLFF	TGTGCCAGCAGGCGACAGGGGGGGCAGAATGAAAAACTGTTTTTT
.	TRBV23-1	.	TRBJ1-3	CASYVRNREPFENTIYF	TGCGCCAGCTACGTAAGGAACAGAGAACCTTTCGAAAACACCATATATTTT
many	TRBV18	TRBD2	TRBJ2-7	CASSPRTSGAYEQYF	TGTGCCAGCTCACCGAGGACTAGCGGGGCCTACGAGCAGTACTTC
.	TRBV7-9	.	TRBJ1-1	CASSPRGGTEAFF	TGTGCCAGCAGCCCGAGGGGGGGCACTGAAGCTTTCTTT
.	TRBV7-2	.	TRBJ1-4	CASSLDNRDSEKLFF	TGTGCCAGCAGCTTAGACAACAGGGATAGTGAAAAACTGTTTTTT
.	TRBV5-4	.	TRBJ1-1	CASSLSGTEAFF	TGTGCCAGCAGCCTATCCGGCACTGAAGCTTTCTTT
few	TRBV10-3	.	TRBJ1-2	CAISKGDGYTF	TGTGCCATCAGTAAGGGGGACGGCTACACCTTC
.	TRBV27	.	TRBJ1-1	CASSPIRGYTEAFF	TGTGCCAGCAGTCCGATCAGGGGATACACTGAAGCTTTCTTT
.	TRBV13	.	TRBJ1-2	CASSLTLTGGELHGGYTF	TGTGCCAGCAGCTTAACGTTAACCGGAGGGGAGTTGCATGGTGGCTACACCTTC
.	TRBV30	.	TRBJ2-3	CARARALTDTQYF	TGTGCCCGGGCGCGGGCTCTCACAGATACGCAGTATTTT
.	TRBV6-6	.	TRBJ1-1	CASSYDRGSNTEAFF	TGTGCCAGCAGCTATGATAGAGGTAGTAACACTGAAGCTTTCTTT
.	TRBV19	.	TRBJ1-2	CASSIGASYTF	TGTGCCAGTAGTATAGGGGCCAGCTACACCTTC
.	TRBV11-2	.	TRBJ1-1	CASSARGRGDTEAFF	TGTGCCAGCAGCGCCAGGGGACGAGGGGACACTGAAGCTTTCTTT
.	TRBV18	.	TRBJ1-2	CASSPQGDNGYTF	TGTGCCAGCTCACCACAGGGAGACAATGGCTACACCTTC
.	TRBV5-1	TRBD1	TRBJ1-6	CASSSNRGKDSPLHF	TGCGCCAGCAGCTCGAACAGGGGGAAGGATTCACCCCTCCACTTT
.	TRBV19	.	TRBJ2-3	CASSIRQGDTQYF	TGTGCCAGTAGTATACGGCAGGGAGATACGCAGTATTTT
few	TRBV18	.	TRBJ2-5	CASSPGQETQYF	TGTGCCAGCTCACCAGGACAGGAGACCCAGTACTTC
few	TRBV2	TRBD2	TRBJ2-1	CASSEALRGVNEQFF	TGTGCCAGCAGTGAAGCGCTTCGGGGGGTCAATGAGCAGTTCTTC
.	TRBV27	.	TRBJ2-1	CASAKSRQAGYNEQFF	TGTGCCAGCGCTAAGTCCCGACAGGCGGGTTACAATGAGCAGTTCTTC
.	TRBV6-1	.	TRBJ2-1	CASSAGGTTQFF	TGTGCCAGCAGTGCCGGAGGGACCACGCAGTTCTTC
few	TRBV6-1	.	TRBJ1-5	CASSIQGRDQPQHF	TGTGCCAGCAGTATCCAGGGGAGGGATCAGCCCCAGCATTTT
.	TRBV6-5	TRBD1	TRBJ1-2	CASSWDSTNYGYTF	TGTGCCAGCAGTTGGGACAGCACTAACTATGGCTACACCTTC
.	TRBV2	TRBD1	TRBJ1-2	CASSALTGNYGYTF	TGTGCCAGCAGCGCCCTGACAGGGAACTATGGCTACACCTTC
.	TRBV15	TRBD2	TRBJ2-2	CATSPVAGETGELFF	TGTGCCACCAGCCCCGTGGCGGGGGAGACCGGGGAGCTGTTTTTT
.	TRBV5-1	.	TRBJ2-1	CASSLAERSGVQFF	TGCGCCAGCAGCTTGGCCGAGAGGTCGGGTGTGCAGTTCTTC
once	TRBV7-9	.	TRBJ2-1	CASSRGGKAENEQFF	TGTGCCAGCAGTCGGGGCGGGAAGGCGGAGAATGAGCAGTTCTTC
.	TRBV7-9	.	TRBJ2-1	CASSFEGLGAYNEQFF	TGTGCCAGCAGCTTTGAGGGACTCGGGGCCTACAATGAGCAGTTCTTC
.	TRBV28	TRBD2	TRBJ2-1	CASSPLMRGGRWNEQFF	TGTGCCAGCAGTCCTCTAATGCGGGGGGGCCGCTGGAATGAGCAGTTCTTC
.	TRBV7-9	TRBD2	TRBJ2-5	CATGTGGPVETQYF	TGTGCCACGGGAACGGGGGGGCCTGTGGAGACCCAGTACTTC
once	TRBV28	.	TRBJ2-5	CASSLLLTVQETQYF	TGTGCCAGCAGTTTACTCTTAACGGTACAAGAGACCCAGTACTTC
.	TRBV28	TRBD2	TRBJ2-5	CASSSGTSGIQETQYF	TGTGCCAGCAGTTCTGGGACTAGCGGTATCCAAGAGACCCAGTACTTC
few	TRBV28	TRBD1	TRBJ1-3	CASIPGTGVHTIYF	TGTGCCAGCATCCCCGGGACAGGGGTACACACCATATATTTT
once	TRBV11-2	.	TRBJ1-3	CASSFRSTPGENTIYF	TGTGCCAGCAGCTTCAGATCCACCCCTGGAGAAAACACCATATATTTT
.	TRBV19	TRBD2	TRBJ2-1	CASSMLEGTSGSSEQFF	TGTGCCAGTAGTATGTTGGAGGGGACTAGCGGGAGTTCCGAGCAGTTCTTC
.	TRBV7-2	.	TRBJ2-7	CASSLRLAIEQYF	TGTGCCAGCAGCTTAAGGCTAGCGATCGAGCAGTACTTC